Sequencing of this TCR beta chain was carried out in a study of graft-versus-host responses after intestinal transplantation. Study-wide context: Every one of the recipients received anti-thymocyte globulin induction and afterwards took tacrolimus and steroids for about 3 years. Whole-study findings and limits: Recipient marrow held GvH clones, some first seen in ileum or blood.

This CDR3 spans 14 amino acids. Germline CDR1 MNHNS, CDR2 SASEGT. Trimming at V came to 5 bases and at J to 7 bases, leaving 7 bases not matched to a gene. This clone was seen a few times. Its specificity is unknown. Some clones are missing from TCRdb's copy, which holds only in-frame ones; the method was immunoSEQ multiplex PCR. Of over 9,000 clones in the sample, 60% to 85% were seen once. The specimen comprised PBMCs, sampled 494 days after intestinal transplant. The TCR sequence derives from a human patient who received an intestinal transplant, so some T cells may come from the graft donor. The chain recombines TRBV6-1 with TRBJ2-1; 8 bases line up with TRBD2. The CDR3 spells CASSQGLASNEQFF. The CDR3 nucleotides read TGTGCCAGCAGTCAAGGACTAGCTTCAAATGAGCAGTTCTTC.